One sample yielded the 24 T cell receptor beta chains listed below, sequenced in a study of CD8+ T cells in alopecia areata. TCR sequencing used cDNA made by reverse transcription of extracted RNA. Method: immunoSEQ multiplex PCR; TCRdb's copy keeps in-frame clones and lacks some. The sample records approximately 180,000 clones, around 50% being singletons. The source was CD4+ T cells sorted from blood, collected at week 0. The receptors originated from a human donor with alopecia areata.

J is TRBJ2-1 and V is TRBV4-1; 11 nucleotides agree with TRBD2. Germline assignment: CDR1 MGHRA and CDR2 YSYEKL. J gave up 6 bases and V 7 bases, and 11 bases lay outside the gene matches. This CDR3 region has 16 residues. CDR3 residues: CASTSGGLAASNEQFF. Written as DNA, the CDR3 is TGCGCCAGCACCTCAGGGGGACTAGCGGCTTCCAATGAGCAGTTCTTC.

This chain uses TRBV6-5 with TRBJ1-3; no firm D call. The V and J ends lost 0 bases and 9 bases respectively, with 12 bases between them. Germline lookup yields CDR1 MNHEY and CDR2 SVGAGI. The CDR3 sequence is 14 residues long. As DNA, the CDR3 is TGTGCCAGCAGTTACTCTGCTGATATCGGCACCATATATTTT. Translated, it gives CASSYSADIGTIYF.

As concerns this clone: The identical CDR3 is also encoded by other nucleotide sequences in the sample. Written as DNA, the CDR3 is TGCAGCGTTGATCGGGGCCGGGAGACCCAGTACTTC. It encodes CSVDRGRETQYF. The V and J genes are TRBV29-1 and TRBJ2-5, with D tentatively TRBD1 or TRBD2 (5 bases each). Looked up from germline, CDR1 is SQVTM and CDR2 is ANQGSEA. V gave up 3 bases and J gave up 5 bases, with 10 bases separating them. This CDR3 has 12 amino acids.

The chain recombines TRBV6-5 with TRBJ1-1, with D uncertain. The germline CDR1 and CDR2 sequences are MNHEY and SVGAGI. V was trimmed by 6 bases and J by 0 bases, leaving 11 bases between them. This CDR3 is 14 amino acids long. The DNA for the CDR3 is TGTGCCAGCAGCACCGGGCAGATGAACACTGAAGCTTTCTTT. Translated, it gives CASSTGQMNTEAFF.

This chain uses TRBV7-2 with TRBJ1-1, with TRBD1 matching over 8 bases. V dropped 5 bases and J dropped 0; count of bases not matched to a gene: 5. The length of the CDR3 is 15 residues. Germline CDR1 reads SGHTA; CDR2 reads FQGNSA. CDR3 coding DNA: TGTGCCAGCAGCACCCGGACAGGGATGAACACTGAAGCTTTCTTT. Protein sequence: CASSTRTGMNTEAFF.

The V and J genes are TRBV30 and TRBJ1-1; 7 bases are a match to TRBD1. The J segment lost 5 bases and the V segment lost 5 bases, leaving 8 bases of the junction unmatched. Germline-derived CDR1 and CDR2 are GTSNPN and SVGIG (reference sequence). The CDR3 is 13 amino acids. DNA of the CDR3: TGTGCCTGGGGTAGACAGGGATGGACTGAAGCTTTCTTT. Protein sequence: CAWGRQGWTEAFF.

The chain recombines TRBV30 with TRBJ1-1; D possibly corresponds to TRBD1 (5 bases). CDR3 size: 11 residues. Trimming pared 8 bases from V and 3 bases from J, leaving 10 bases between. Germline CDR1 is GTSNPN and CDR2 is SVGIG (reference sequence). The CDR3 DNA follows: TGTGCCCGCCAGGGTTACACTGAAGCTTTCTTT. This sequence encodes CARQGYTEAFF.

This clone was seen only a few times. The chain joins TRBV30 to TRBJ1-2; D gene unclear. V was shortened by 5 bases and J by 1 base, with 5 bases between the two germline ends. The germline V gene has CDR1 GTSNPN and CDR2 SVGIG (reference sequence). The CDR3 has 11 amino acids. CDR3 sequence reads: CAWAVNYGYTF. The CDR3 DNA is TGTGCCTGGGCAGTTAACTATGGCTACACCTTC. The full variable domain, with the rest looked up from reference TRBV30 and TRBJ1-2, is SQTIHQWPATLVQPVGSPLSLECTVEGTSNPNLYWYRQAAGRGLQLLFYSVGIGQISSEVPQNLSASRPQDRQFILSSKKLLLSDSGFYLCAWAVNYGYTFGSGTRLTVV.

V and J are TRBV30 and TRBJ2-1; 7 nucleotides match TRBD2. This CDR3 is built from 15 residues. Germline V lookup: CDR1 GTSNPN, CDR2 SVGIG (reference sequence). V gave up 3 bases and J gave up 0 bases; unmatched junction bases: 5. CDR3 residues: CAWSGGGSSYNEQFF. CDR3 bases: TGTGCCTGGAGCGGCGGGGGTAGCTCCTACAATGAGCAGTTCTTC.

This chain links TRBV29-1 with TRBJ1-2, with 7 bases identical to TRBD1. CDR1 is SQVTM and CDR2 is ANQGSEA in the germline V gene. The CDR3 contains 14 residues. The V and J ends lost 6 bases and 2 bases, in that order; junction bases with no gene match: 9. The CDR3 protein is CSVPRQGLNYGYTF. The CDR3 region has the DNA TGCAGCGTCCCCCGACAGGGTCTAAACTATGGCTACACCTTC.

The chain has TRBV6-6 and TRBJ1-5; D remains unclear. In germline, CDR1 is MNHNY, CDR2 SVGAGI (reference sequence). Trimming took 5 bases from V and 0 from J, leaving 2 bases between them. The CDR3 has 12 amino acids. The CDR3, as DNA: TGTGCCAGCAGTCTTAGCAATCAGCCCCAGCATTTT. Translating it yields CASSLSNQPQHF.

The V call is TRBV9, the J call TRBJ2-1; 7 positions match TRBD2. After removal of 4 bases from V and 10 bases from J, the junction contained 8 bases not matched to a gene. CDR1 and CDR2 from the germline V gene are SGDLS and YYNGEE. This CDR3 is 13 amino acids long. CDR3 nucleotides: TGTGCCAGCAGCCCCACTCTAGCGGAGGAGCAGTTCTTC. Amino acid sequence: CASSPTLAEEQFF. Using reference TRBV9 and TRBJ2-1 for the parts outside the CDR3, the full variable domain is DSGVTQTPKHLITATGQRVTLRCSPRSGDLSVYWYQQSLDQGLQFLIQYYNGEERAKGNILERFSAQQFPDLHSELNLSSLELGDSALYFCASSPTLAEEQFFGPGTRLTVL.

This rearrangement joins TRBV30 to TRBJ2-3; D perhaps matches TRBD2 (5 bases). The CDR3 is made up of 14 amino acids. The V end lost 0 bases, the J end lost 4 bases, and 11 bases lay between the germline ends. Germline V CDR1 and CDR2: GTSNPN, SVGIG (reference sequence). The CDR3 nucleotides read TGTGCCTGGAGTGTATTGCGGGCATCAGATACGCAGTATTTT. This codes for CAWSVLRASDTQYF.

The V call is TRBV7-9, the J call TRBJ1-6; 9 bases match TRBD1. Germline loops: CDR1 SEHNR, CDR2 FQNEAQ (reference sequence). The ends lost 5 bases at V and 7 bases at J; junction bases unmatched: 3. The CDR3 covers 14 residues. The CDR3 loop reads CASSRDRENSPLHF. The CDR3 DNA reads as TGTGCCAGCAGCCGGGACAGGGAAAATTCACCCCTCCACTTT.

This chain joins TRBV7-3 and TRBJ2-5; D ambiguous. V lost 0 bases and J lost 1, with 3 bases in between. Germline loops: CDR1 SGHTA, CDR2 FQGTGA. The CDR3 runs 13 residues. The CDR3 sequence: CASSLTFQETQYF. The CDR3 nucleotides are TGTGCCAGCAGCTTAACCTTCCAAGAGACCCAGTACTTC.

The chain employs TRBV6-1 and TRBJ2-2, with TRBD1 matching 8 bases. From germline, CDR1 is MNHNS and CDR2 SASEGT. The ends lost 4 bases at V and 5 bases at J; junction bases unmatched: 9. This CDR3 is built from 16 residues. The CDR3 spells CASSVLAGGRTGELFF. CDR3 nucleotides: TGTGCCAGCAGTGTGCTAGCAGGGGGCCGAACCGGGGAGCTGTTTTTT.

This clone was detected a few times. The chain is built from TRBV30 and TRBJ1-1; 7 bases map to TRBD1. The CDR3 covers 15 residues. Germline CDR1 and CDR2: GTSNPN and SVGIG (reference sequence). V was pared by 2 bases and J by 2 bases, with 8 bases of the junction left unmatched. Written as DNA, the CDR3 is TGTGCCTGGAGTAGTCCCAGGGGGGGAAACACTGAAGCTTTCTTT. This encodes CAWSSPRGGNTEAFF.

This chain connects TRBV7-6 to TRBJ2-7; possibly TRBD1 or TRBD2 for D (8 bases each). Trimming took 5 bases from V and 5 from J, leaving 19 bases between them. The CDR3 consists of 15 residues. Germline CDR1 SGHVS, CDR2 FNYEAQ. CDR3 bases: TGTGCCAGCAGCCGGGGGGGGACAGGTCACGACGAGCAGTACTTC. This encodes CASSRGGTGHDEQYF. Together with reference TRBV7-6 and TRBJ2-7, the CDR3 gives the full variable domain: GAGVSQSPRYKVTKRGQDVALRCDPISGHVSLYWYRQALGQGPEFLTYFNYEAQQDKSGLPNDRFSAERPEGSISTLTIQRTEQRDSAMYRCASSRGGTGHDEQYFGPGTRLTVT.

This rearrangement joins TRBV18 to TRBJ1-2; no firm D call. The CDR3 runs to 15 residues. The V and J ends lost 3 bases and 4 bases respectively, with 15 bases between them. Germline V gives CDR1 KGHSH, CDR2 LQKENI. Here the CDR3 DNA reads TGTGCCAGCTCACCCCGCTGGACTTTCGGCTATGGCTACACCTTC. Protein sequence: CASSPRWTFGYGYTF.

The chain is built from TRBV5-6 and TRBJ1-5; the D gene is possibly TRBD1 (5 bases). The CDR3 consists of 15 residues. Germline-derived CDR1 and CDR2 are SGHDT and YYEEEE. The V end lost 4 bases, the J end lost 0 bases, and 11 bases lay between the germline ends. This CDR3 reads CASSPGTTSNQPQHF. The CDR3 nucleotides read TGTGCCAGCAGCCCCGGGACGACTAGCAATCAGCCCCAGCATTTT.

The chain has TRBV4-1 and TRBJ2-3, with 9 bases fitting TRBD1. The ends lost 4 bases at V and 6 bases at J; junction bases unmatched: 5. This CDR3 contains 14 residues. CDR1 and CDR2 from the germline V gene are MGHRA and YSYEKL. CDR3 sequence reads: CASSRGQGTDTQYF. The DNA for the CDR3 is TGCGCCAGCAGCCGGGGACAGGGAACTGATACGCAGTATTTT.

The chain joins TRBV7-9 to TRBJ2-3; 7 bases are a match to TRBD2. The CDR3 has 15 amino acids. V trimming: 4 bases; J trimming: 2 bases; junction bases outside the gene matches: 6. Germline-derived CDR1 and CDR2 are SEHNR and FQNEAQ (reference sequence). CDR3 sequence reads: CASSSNGLDTDTQYF. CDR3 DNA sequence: TGTGCCAGCAGCTCAAATGGACTAGACACAGATACGCAGTATTTT.

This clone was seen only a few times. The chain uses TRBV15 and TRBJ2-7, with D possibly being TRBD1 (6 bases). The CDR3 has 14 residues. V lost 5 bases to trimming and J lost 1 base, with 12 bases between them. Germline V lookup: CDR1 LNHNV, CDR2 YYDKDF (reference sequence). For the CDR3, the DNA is TGTGCCACCAGCCGGAGGACAGAGTCCTACGAGCAGTACTTC. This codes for CATSRRTESYEQYF.

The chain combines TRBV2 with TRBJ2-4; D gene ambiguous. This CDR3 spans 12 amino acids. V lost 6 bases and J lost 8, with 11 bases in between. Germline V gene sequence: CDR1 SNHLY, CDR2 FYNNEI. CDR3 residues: CASRPSRDIQYF. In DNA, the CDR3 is TGTGCCAGCAGGCCCAGCCGGGACATTCAGTACTTC.